Ten or more counts support the clone carrying this T cell receptor (beta chain). The sample originates from a study of tumor-infiltrating lymphocytes in primary liver carcinoma. Across the whole study: T1-T3 N0M0 was the stage of the tumors, which were 4.2 to 10 cm across.

A primer matching the constant region was used to make TCR beta cDNA from 450 to 550 ng of total RNA. Libraries covering TCR beta were generated through three nested multiplex PCR rounds (using a slightly modified ARM-PCR). The study ran its first two PCR rounds for roughly 11 cycles each, using TRBV1-TRBV30 forward primers and a C-beta reverse primer. One entry per CDR3 protein results from TCRdb running MiXCR on the multiplex PCR reads. Here the sample spans some 87,000 distinct CDR3 sequences, 65% to 70% being singletons. The roughly 17-31 mg bulk tissue piece was not sorted before simultaneous RNA and DNA extraction. The CDR3 length is 15 residues. Trimming shortened V by 0 bases and J by 4 bases, and 11 bases separated the two germline ends. Germline CDR1 reads MNHNY; CDR2 reads SVGAGI (reference sequence).

The clonotype comes from a man aged 35-49 years with primary liver carcinoma and hepatitis B virus infection. The V gene is TRBV6-6, the J gene TRBJ2-3; D unresolved. Sequencing input: tumor-adjacent normal liver tissue. CDR3: CASSYSGRVSDTQYF. The CDR3 DNA sequence: TGTGCCAGCAGTTACTCAGGCCGGGTCTCAGATACGCAGTATTTT.